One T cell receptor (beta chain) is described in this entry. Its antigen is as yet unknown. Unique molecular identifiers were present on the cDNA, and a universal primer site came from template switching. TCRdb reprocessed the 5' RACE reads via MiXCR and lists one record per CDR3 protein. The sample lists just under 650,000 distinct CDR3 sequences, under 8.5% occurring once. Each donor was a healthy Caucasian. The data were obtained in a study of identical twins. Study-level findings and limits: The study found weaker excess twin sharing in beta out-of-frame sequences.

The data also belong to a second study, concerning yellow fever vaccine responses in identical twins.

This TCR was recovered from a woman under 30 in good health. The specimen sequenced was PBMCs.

The CDR3 DNA is TGCAGTGCTCGCGGACAGGGTAATCAGCCCCAGCATTTT. This codes for CSARGQGNQPQHF. The V call is TRBV20-1, the J call TRBJ1-5, with 8 bases fitting TRBD1. The CDR3 runs to 13 residues. The germline V gene encodes CDR1 DFQATT and CDR2 SNEGSKA (reference sequence). The V and J ends lost 5 bases and 4 bases, in that order; junction bases with no gene match: 4.